The TCR beta chain described here comes from a study of T cell responses to AZD1222 COVID-19 vaccine. Assay: immunoSEQ multiplex PCR; the TCRdb copy retains only in-frame clones and omits some. Counted here are approximately 140,000 clones, more than 85% occurring once; the ten biggest clones make up roughly 2%. Study-level points and caveats: After two AZD1222 doses, spike-specific TCR breadth and depth rose versus day 0. Only a handful of AZD1222 recipients, about six in all, had baseline seropositivity. White British people made up most donors, females outnumbered males, and clonal diversity was possibly underestimated.

For this clone: Its antigen is as yet unknown.

CDR1 and CDR2 (germline): LGHDT, YNNKEL (reference sequence). The CDR3 has 16 residues. The junction had 4 bases not matched to a gene; V was cut back by 1 base and J by 7 bases. Second-dose recipients at about 4 or about 12 weeks were treated as one pooled group. The rearrangement uses TRBV3-1 (or the pseudogene TRBV3-2) and TRBJ2-2; 12 nucleotides agree with TRBD2. The receptor was derived from an adult who received the AZD1222 COVID-19 vaccine. Material: peripheral blood, obtained 28 days after the second AZD1222 dose. CDR3 loop: CASSQASGGAGGELFF. The CDR3 DNA sequence: TGTGCCAGCAGCCAAGCTAGCGGGGGGGCCGGCGGGGAGCTGTTTTTT.